This T cell receptor (beta chain) was obtained from a study of T cell responses to AZD1222 COVID-19 vaccine (dated by TCRdb to about 2021). Context from the whole study: A total of just over 230 trial participants underwent TCR sequencing, of whom approximately 200 had received two doses of AZD1222 and approximately 25 had received two doses of the MenACWY control vaccine. Enrollment into the trials was organized by age into subgroups of 18-55, 56-69 and 70-plus years, and those subgroups contained approximately 150, 30 and 60 TCR-sequenced participants, respectively.

Study-level results and caveats: Because no samples from the day 14 peak response were available, repertoires could be characterized only after the peak T cell response. A significant rise in spike-specific TCR breadth and depth was observed after two AZD1222 doses relative to day 0 and relative to MenACWY recipients. The 56-69-year group was small, and its depth increase did not reach significance, likely because of low power. Only five to seven AZD1222 recipients were SARS-CoV-2 seropositive at baseline, limiting conclusions about previously exposed vaccinees. Most participants were white British and females outnumbered males, and the authors suggested that clonal diversity may have been underestimated. CD4 TCRs associated with the vaccine covered the entire spike protein, and the dominant responses were in regions 160-218 and 743-854. Nearly half of unique spike-specific TCRs reportedly recognized epitopes outside regions mutated in the B.1.351 and B.1.1.7 variants.

The CDR3 regions of human TCRbeta chains were analyzed by immunosequencing. Per the source publication's procedure: TCRs in the repertoires were matched against a reference library of SARS-CoV-2-specific TCRs that had been generated with the MIRA antigen-specificity platform. Breadth was defined as the fraction of unique TCRs that were SARS-CoV-2-associated. Depth was defined as the fraction of total T cells that were SARS-CoV-2-associated. Each spike-specific TCR was assigned to its reactive spike region and to a CD4 or CD8 class using the MIRA data. Log10-transformed breadth and depth values were compared by one-way ANOVA with Sidak's multiple comparisons tests. TCRdb mirrors the immuneACCESS table, restricted to in-frame sequences. Some clones are absent from its copies; in checked studies, under half trace to an unresolved V gene, and the reason for the others is unknown. The V and J calls and clone size were taken over from that table, and D and trimming were inferred from the DNA. The sample table holds more than 150,000 clones, of which around 89% were seen once. 25% to 30% of the sample is in the top ten clones.

V is shortened by 5 bases, J by 12 bases, and the region joining them spans 19 bases. Looking up the germline V gene (reference sequence) yields CDR1 SEHNR and CDR2 FQNEAQ. There are 14 amino acids in the CDR3, from cysteine to phenylalanine inclusive. Just the 42-base CDR3 DNA is kept, in frame starting at base 1. This clone was counted between two and nine times. It has no known antigen specificity. There are no base qualities to consult, and no much larger clone falls within one base. The time point tag for this specimen amounts to: about 28 days (+/-7) after the second vaccine dose. AZD1222 recipients with second doses at about 4 weeks or about 12 weeks were pooled, because spike-specific TCR depth and breadth did not differ between schedules. Samples from vaccinated people were obtained from the UK trials COV001 and COV002, which included a single-blind randomized controlled phase 2/3 trial of AZD1222 (ChAdOx1 nCoV-19) in healthy adults. Trial participant PBMC samples were collected at day 0 and day 28 after the second dose for TCRbeta chain sequencing.

This receptor was obtained from an adult who received the AZD1222 COVID-19 vaccine. This chain joins TRBV7-9 to TRBJ1-4; possibly the D gene is TRBD1, per 5 matching bases. Sequencing used peripheral blood, obtained 28 days after the second AZD1222 dose. The nucleotide sequence reads TGTGCCAGCAGCCCGACCGGATTTGGGGGGGAACTGTTTTTT. Its translation reads: CASSPTGFGGELFF.